This T cell receptor beta chain appears in the sequencing data of a study of blood T cell repertoires in COVID-19. Turning to the study itself: PBMCs, B-cell-depleted T cells, or T cells were the source of the cDNA or gDNA that made up the material.

Assay: immunoSEQ multiplex PCR; the TCRdb copy retains only in-frame clones and omits some. Altogether 80,000 to 100,000 clones are present, approximately 84% being singletons, with the ten largest covering about 4.3%. The CDR3 totals 14 residues. Germline CDR1 and CDR2: LNHDA and SQIVND (reference sequence). V lost 3 bases and J lost 4; bases outside the gene matches: 5. This chain uses TRBV19 with TRBJ1-1, with TRBD1 matching over 7 bases. Sequenced: peripheral blood. The source is a man between 60 and 75 years old with acute or convalescent COVID-19. The CDR3 coding sequence is TGTGCCAGTAGTATCAGGGGGTTATTCACTGAAGCTTTCTTT. Protein: CASSIRGLFTEAFF.